This TCR beta chain was sequenced for a study of T-cell memory formation after mild COVID-19. About the research overall: Each donor largely had its own TCR clusters.

5'RACE with constant-segment primers built TCRalpha and TCRbeta cDNA libraries with UMIs. TCRdb redid the calling of the 5' RACE reads with MiXCR, one entry per CDR3 protein. The profile shows about 400,000 distinct CDR3 sequences, about a quarter of them singletons. Overall study findings and caveats: Contracting clones, day 15 to 85, had balanced CD4/CD8, and later expanders favored CD4+. Second-wave clones with a day 37 peak had unconfirmed SARS-CoV-2 specificity.

This clonotype was seen many times. Its specificity is unknown. This sequence originates from an adult woman who had mild COVID-19 (a few samples of this study predate the infection). Cell type and time point are not known. Sequenced input: PBMCs or a T cell subset sorted from them (not recorded which).

The CDR3 DNA reads as TGTGCCAGCAGTTTCAGGTTAAATCAGCCCCAGCATTTT. This sequence encodes CASSFRLNQPQHF. The chain is built from TRBV12-3 or TRBV12-4 and TRBJ1-5; D gene uncertain. V lost 3 bases, J lost 4 bases, and 7 bases lay in between. The CDR3 is 13 amino acids.